These 2 T cell receptor beta chains were sequenced from one sample in a study of blood T cells in healthy people across ages. With a J-beta primer mix and a sample-barcoded 5' primer, a second PCR ran about 7 to 12 cycles. TCRdb passed the 5' RACE reads through MiXCR, listing each CDR3 protein once. The profile covers 1.5 million to 2 million distinct CDR3 sequences, with around 40% appearing a single time and under 30% taken by the ten largest. Input material: blood. Receptors originate from a human donor in good health.

This clonotype was picked up a small number of times. The V gene is TRBV7-8, the J gene TRBJ2-7; D possibly corresponds to TRBD2 (5 bases). Looked up from germline, CDR1 is SGHVS and CDR2 is FQNEAQ. The V end was cut by 1 base, the J end by 2 bases, with 9 bases between. This CDR3 is 14 amino acids long. The CDR3 loop reads CASSLEPGTYEQYF. The DNA for the CDR3 is TGTGCCAGCAGCTTAGAGCCGGGGACCTACGAGCAGTACTTC.

The rearrangement joins TRBV12-3 or TRBV12-4 to TRBJ1-1, with TRBD1 matching 10 bases. The CDR3 runs 14 residues. The trim removed 7 bases at V and 3 bases at J, leaving 5 bases unmatched. CDR3 sequence: CASNRQGADTEAFF. The CDR3 coding sequence is TGTGCCAGCAACCGACAGGGGGCGGACACTGAAGCTTTCTTT.